One and the same sample provided the 20 T cell receptor beta chains below, sequenced in a study of shared clonotypes between healthy human individuals. TCRdb's copy holds only in-frame clones and misses some; the assay was immunoSEQ multiplex PCR. The sample has 150,000 to 200,000 clones, approximately 60% seen once. Sequencing input: memory CD4+ T cells sorted from blood. Subset indicated: CD45RA-negative fraction. The receptors were gathered from a man aged 25-40 years in good health.

The chain links TRBV27 to TRBJ2-1; 9 positions match TRBD2. The germline V gene encodes CDR1 MNHEY and CDR2 SMNVEV (reference sequence). The V segment lost 2 bases and the J segment 10 bases; nucleotides outside the gene matches: 9. The CDR3 runs 15 residues. CDR3 loop: CASSLSSGSAPEQFF. In nucleotides, the CDR3 is TGTGCCAGCAGTTTAAGTAGCGGGAGTGCCCCAGAGCAGTTCTTC.

Remarks on this clone: Other DNA sequences from this sample encode an identical CDR3 as well. The rearrangement links TRBV5-1 to TRBJ1-4; the D is unclear. This CDR3 region has 13 residues. The germline CDR1 and CDR2 sequences are SGHRS and YFSETQ. Deletions cut 1 base from V and 2 bases from J, with 3 bases between. CDR3 sequence reads: CASSLSTNEKLFF. The CDR3 DNA reads as TGCGCCAGCAGCTTGAGTACTAATGAAAAACTGTTTTTT.

The V gene is TRBV19, the J gene TRBJ1-2, with 8 bases lining up with TRBD1. This CDR3 is built from 13 residues. J gave up 4 bases and V 6 bases, and 4 bases lay outside the gene matches. CDR1 LNHDA and CDR2 SQIVND come from the germline V gene (reference sequence). This chain's CDR3 is CASRKDRGYGYTF. The DNA for the CDR3 is TGTGCCAGTAGGAAAGACAGGGGCTATGGCTACACCTTC.

The chain has TRBV14 and TRBJ2-7; 9 positions match TRBD2. Trimming cost V 1 base and J 8 bases; bases outside gene matches: 6. CDR1 is SGHDN, CDR2 FVKESK, per germline. This CDR3 region has 14 residues. CDR3 coding DNA: TGTGCCAGCAGCCAAGTTATGGCTAGCGGGAAGCAGTACTTC. It specifies CASSQVMASGKQYF.

The chain recombines TRBV29-1 with TRBJ2-1; 11 nucleotides align to TRBD2. This CDR3 spans 13 amino acids. Trimming at V came to 3 bases and at J to 10 bases, leaving 5 bases not matched to a gene. Germline V gene lookup returns CDR1 SQVTM and CDR2 ANQGSEA. CDR3 region: CSVDSGRAREQFF. The CDR3 DNA sequence: TGCAGCGTTGATAGCGGGAGGGCCAGGGAGCAGTTCTTC.

V gene TRBV2 combines with J gene TRBJ2-7; no clear D. Per the germline V gene, CDR1 is SNHLY and CDR2 is FYNNEI. The CDR3 spans 12 residues. Trimming removed 6 bases from V and 3 bases from J, with 9 bases in between. The CDR3 bases are TGTGCCAGCAGCCGATCGAACTACGAGCAGTACTTC. Protein sequence: CASSRSNYEQYF. The full variable domain, rest sourced from reference TRBV2 and TRBJ2-7, is EPEVTQTPSHQVTQMGQEVILRCVPISNHLYFYWYRQILGQKVEFLVSFYNNEISEKSEIFDDQFSVERPDGSNFTLKIRSTKLEDSAMYFCASSRSNYEQYFGPGTRLTVT.

A note on this clone: The identical CDR3 is also encoded by other nucleotide sequences in the sample. The V gene is TRBV7-2, the J gene TRBJ2-7; 7 bases are shared with TRBD1. CDR1 is SGHTA, CDR2 FQGNSA, per germline. V shed 4 bases, J shed 3 bases, and the junction held 6 bases outside the gene matches. This CDR3 region has 14 residues. CDR3 nucleotide sequence: TGTGCCAGCAGCTCTTACAGGGGAAGCTACGAGCAGTACTTC. Translating gives CASSSYRGSYEQYF.

This clone was seen many times. The chain employs TRBV29-1 and TRBJ1-5, with 9 bases fitting TRBD1. The V and J ends lost 0 bases and 4 bases, in that order; junction bases with no gene match: 4. Germline CDR1 and CDR2: SQVTM and ANQGSEA. This CDR3 region has 15 residues. In DNA, the CDR3 is TGCAGCGTTGAAGATGGGACAGGGCTAAATCAGCCCCAGCATTTT. Translated: CSVEDGTGLNQPQHF.

A few counts support this clone. The chain recombines TRBV29-1 with TRBJ2-5, with 7 positions matching TRBD1. The CDR3 loop spans 16 amino acids. V gave up 1 base and J gave up 1 base; unmatched junction bases: 9. The germline gives CDR1 SQVTM, CDR2 ANQGSEA. This chain's CDR3 is CSVEGGPGGAQETQYF. The CDR3 region has the DNA TGCAGCGTTGAAGGTGGGCCAGGGGGAGCCCAAGAGACCCAGTACTTC.

This clone has only a few counts. This sequence joins TRBV6-1 and TRBJ2-3; the D is unclear. The V gene's germline CDR1 is MNHNS and CDR2 SASEGT. CDR3 length equals 14 residues. V lost 4 bases and J lost 0, with 8 bases in between. The CDR3 spells CASSVGLSTDTQYF. In DNA, the CDR3 is TGTGCCAGCAGTGTGGGTCTTAGCACAGATACGCAGTATTTT.

The sample holds a few counts of this clone. One junction end disagrees with the germline gene, perhaps due to a read error. Distinct nucleotide sequences in the sample also encode this CDR3. J is TRBJ2-5 and V is TRBV5-1; no clear D. Germline loops: CDR1 SGHRS, CDR2 YFSETQ. The CDR3 is made up of 14 amino acids. CDR3 bases: TGTGCCAGCAGCTTGGATGGACGGGAAGAGACCCAGTACTTC. Its protein is CASSLDGREETQYF. Full variable domain (outside the CDR3, taken from reference TRBV5-1 and TRBJ2-5): KAGVTQTPRYLIKTRGQQVTLSCSPISGHRSVSWYQQTPGQGLQFLFEYFSETQRNKGNFPGRFSGRQFSNSRSEMNVSTLELGDSALYLCASSLDGREETQYFGPGTRLLVL.

V and J are TRBV5-6 and TRBJ2-3; D possibly corresponds to TRBD2 (6 bases). From germline, CDR1 is SGHDT and CDR2 YYEEEE. The CDR3 is 19 amino acids. Trimming shortened V by 5 bases and J by 0 bases, and 25 bases separated the two germline ends. The DNA of the CDR3 is TGTGCCAGCAGAGCTTTTGGCGGAGGCGGGAAAATGAGCACAGATACGCAGTATTTT. Its translation: CASRAFGGGGKMSTDTQYF.

This rearrangement joins TRBV5-6 to TRBJ2-7; 8 positions match TRBD1. Germline values: CDR1 SGHDT, CDR2 YYEEEE. The CDR3 spans 13 residues. Germline trimming cut 2 bases from V and 8 bases from J; bases unmatched to any gene: 6. As DNA, the CDR3 is TGTGCCAGCAGCTTATACACAGGGGGGAAGCAGTACTTC. This sequence encodes CASSLYTGGKQYF. The whole variable domain, remainder taken from reference TRBV5-6 and TRBJ2-7, is DAGVTQSPTHLIKTRGQQVTLRCSPKSGHDTVSWYQQALGQGPQFIFQYYEEEERQRGNFPDRFSGHQFPNYSSELNVNALLLGDSALYLCASSLYTGGKQYFGPGTRLTVT.

The chain has TRBV2 and TRBJ1-1; D gene unclear. The CDR3 length is 14 residues. V lost 8 bases to trimming and J lost 2 bases, with 15 bases between them. Germline values: CDR1 SNHLY, CDR2 FYNNEI. CDR3 bases: TGTGCCAGCTCTGGGGTTTCGGGTAACACTGAAGCTTTCTTT. The encoded protein is CASSGVSGNTEAFF.

V usage is TRBV29-1 and J usage is TRBJ2-3; 8 bases agree with TRBD2. The CDR3 sequence is 14 residues long. V lost 5 bases, J lost 1 base, and 5 bases stayed unmatched. CDR1 SQVTM and CDR2 ANQGSEA come from the germline V gene. DNA of the CDR3: TGCAGCGTTTATCGGCGGGAGGGCACAGATACGCAGTATTTT. This translates into CSVYRREGTDTQYF.

With respect to this clone: This specimen includes other DNA sequences encoding the same CDR3. This rearrangement joins TRBV9 to TRBJ1-1, with D maybe TRBD1 (5 bases). The CDR3 runs to 13 residues. Germline loops: CDR1 SGDLS, CDR2 YYNGEE. The ends were cut back, 5 bases at V and 1 base at J, with 9 bases in the middle. The DNA for the CDR3 is TGTGCCAGCAGTAGGGACGGGAACACTGAAGCTTTCTTT. The encoded protein is CASSRDGNTEAFF.

The chain joins TRBV18 to TRBJ1-2; 8 bases are a match to TRBD1. Germline V gene sequence: CDR1 KGHSH, CDR2 LQKENI. With V trimmed by 2 bases and J by 3 bases, 5 bases remained unmatched. This CDR3 region has 15 residues. Written as DNA, the CDR3 is TGTGCCAGCTCACCAATCCCGACAGGGGACTATGGCTACACCTTC. Its protein product is CASSPIPTGDYGYTF.

The genes are TRBV5-1 and TRBJ2-7; possibly TRBD1 for D (6 bases). This CDR3 has 13 residues. Germline CDR1 SGHRS, CDR2 YFSETQ. The germline V and J ends were trimmed by 0 bases and 5 bases, with 9 bases remaining between them. The CDR3 spells CASSLGDNNEQYF. The CDR3 DNA follows: TGCGCCAGCAGCTTGGGGGACAATAACGAGCAGTACTTC.

This chain uses TRBV15 with TRBJ2-1, with D unclear. Trimming removed 1 base at V and 8 bases at J, with 6 bases between. CDR1 and CDR2 (germline): LNHNV, YYDKDF (reference sequence). The CDR3 length is 12 residues. The DNA of the CDR3 is TGTGCCACCAGCAGAGCTCGGGATGAGCAGTTCTTC. Its protein is CATSRARDEQFF.

This sequence joins TRBV28 and TRBJ2-1; D gene unclear. The CDR3 is 13 amino acids. The germline V gene has CDR1 MDHEN and CDR2 SYDVKM. V lost 5 bases and J lost 3, with 8 bases in between. This CDR3 is CASSRPIYNEQFF. CDR3 nucleotide sequence: TGTGCCAGCAGTCGACCGATCTACAATGAGCAGTTCTTC.